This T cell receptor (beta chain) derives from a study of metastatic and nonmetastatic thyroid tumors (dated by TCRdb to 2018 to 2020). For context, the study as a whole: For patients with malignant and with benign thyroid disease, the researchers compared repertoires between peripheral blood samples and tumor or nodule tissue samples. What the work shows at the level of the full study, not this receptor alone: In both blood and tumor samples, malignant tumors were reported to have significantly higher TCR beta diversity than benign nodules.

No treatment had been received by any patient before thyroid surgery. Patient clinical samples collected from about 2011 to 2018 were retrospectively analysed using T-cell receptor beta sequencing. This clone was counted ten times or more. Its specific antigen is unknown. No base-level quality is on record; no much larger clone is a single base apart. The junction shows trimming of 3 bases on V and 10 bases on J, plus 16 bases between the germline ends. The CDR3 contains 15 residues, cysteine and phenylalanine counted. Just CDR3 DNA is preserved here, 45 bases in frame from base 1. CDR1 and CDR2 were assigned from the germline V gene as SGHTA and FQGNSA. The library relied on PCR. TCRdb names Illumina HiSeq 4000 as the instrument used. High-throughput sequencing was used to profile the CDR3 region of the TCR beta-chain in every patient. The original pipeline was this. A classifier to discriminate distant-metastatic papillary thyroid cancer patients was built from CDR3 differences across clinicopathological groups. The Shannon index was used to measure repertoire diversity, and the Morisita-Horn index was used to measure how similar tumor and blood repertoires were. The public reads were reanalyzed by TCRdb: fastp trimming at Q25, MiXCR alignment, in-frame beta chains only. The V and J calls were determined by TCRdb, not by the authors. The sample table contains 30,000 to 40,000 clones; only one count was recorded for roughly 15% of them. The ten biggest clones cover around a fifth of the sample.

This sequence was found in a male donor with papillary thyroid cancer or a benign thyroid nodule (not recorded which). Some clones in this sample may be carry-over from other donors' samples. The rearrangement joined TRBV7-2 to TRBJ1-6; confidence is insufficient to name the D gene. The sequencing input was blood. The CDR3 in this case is CASSFQAGSGSPLHF. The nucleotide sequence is TGTGCCAGCAGCTTCCAGGCCGGGTCAGGCTCACCCCTCCACTTT.